A selection of T cell receptor beta chains follows, all from one sample in a study of cytomegalovirus exposure and HLA in healthy donors. TCRdb keeps only in-frame clones here, not all; method: immunoSEQ multiplex PCR. The table has about 160,000 clones, around 74% seen once. What was sequenced was PBMCs. The source of these receptors is a female donor in good health and CMV-seronegative. The CDR3 runs from the conserved cysteine through the conserved F or W. D genes are given only for firm matches. Clone size, where shown, is once, few, many, or a class for clones that have expanded.

V gene	CDR3 length	D gene	clone size	J gene	CDR3 protein	CDR3 DNA
TRBV5-6	15	TRBD1	-	TRBJ1-5	CASSLADRVNQPQHF	TGTGCCAGCAGCTTGGCCGACAGGGTCAATCAGCCCCAGCATTTT
TRBV4-1	15	TRBD2	-	TRBJ2-7	CASSHRGDYSYEQYF	TGCGCCAGCAGCCACCGTGGGGACTATTCCTACGAGCAGTACTTC
TRBV6-5	15	TRBD1	-	TRBJ2-7	CASRHYRDRLYEQYF	TGTGCCAGCAGACATTACCGGGACAGGTTGTACGAGCAGTACTTC
TRBV5-4	17	TRBD2	-	TRBJ2-1	CASSSGSISGAPSEQFF	TGTGCCAGCAGCTCCGGGAGCATAAGCGGGGCCCCGAGTGAGCAGTTCTTC
TRBV27	16	TRBD2	-	TRBJ2-5	CASSLLGTSGAETQYF	TGTGCCAGCAGTCTCCTAGGGACTAGCGGGGCAGAGACCCAGTACTTC
TRBV15	18	TRBD2	once	TRBJ2-7	CATSRDRSLAGGEYEQYF	TGTGCCACCAGCAGAGACCGGAGCTTAGCGGGGGGTGAGTACGAGCAGTACTTC
TRBV7-3	16	TRBD2	-	TRBJ2-1	CASSSPLAGGGSEQFF	TGTGCCAGCAGCTCACCTCTAGCGGGAGGAGGAAGTGAGCAGTTCTTC
TRBV11-2	15	-	once	TRBJ2-7	CASSLLSVYSYEQYF	TGTGCCAGCAGCTTACTTAGCGTCTACTCCTACGAGCAGTACTTC
TRBV7-9	14	-	-	TRBJ2-5	CASGAGRHPETQYF	TGTGCCAGCGGGGCTGGGCGCCACCCCGAGACCCAGTACTTC
TRBV9	14	-	-	TRBJ1-2	CASSPARGFYGYTF	TGTGCCAGCAGCCCGGCCCGGGGGTTCTATGGCTACACCTTC
TRBV5-4	14	-	-	TRBJ2-7	CASSSPTATYEQYF	TGTGCCAGCAGCTCCCCAACAGCCACCTACGAGCAGTACTTC
TRBV6-6	15	-	-	TRBJ2-3	CASSYSKGRGDTQYF	TGTGCCAGCAGTTACTCAAAGGGGCGCGGAGATACGCAGTATTTT
TRBV7-6	17	TRBD1	-	TRBJ1-1	CASSTRYRGPVNTEAFF	TGTGCCAGCAGCACGCGTTACAGGGGTCCGGTGAACACTGAAGCTTTCTTT
TRBV11-1	13	-	-	TRBJ2-7	CASSLPPTYEQYF	TGTGCCAGCAGCTTACCACCCACCTACGAGCAGTACTTC
TRBV5-1	15	TRBD1	-	TRBJ2-2	CASSFGQGNTGELFF	TGCGCCAGCAGCTTTGGACAGGGGAACACCGGGGAGCTGTTTTTT
TRBV29-1	11	-	-	TRBJ1-2	CSAETVDGYTF	TGCAGCGCCGAGACAGTCGATGGCTACACCTTC
TRBV9	16	TRBD1	few	TRBJ1-1	CASSVAADRPNTEAFF	TGTGCCAGCAGCGTAGCTGCGGACAGGCCTAACACTGAAGCTTTCTTT
TRBV9	15	-	-	TRBJ1-1	CASSLTGSMNTEAFF	TGTGCCAGCAGCCTTACAGGGTCCATGAACACTGAAGCTTTCTTT
TRBV6-1	14	-	-	TRBJ1-2	CASNGGEVGYGYTF	TGTGCCAGCAATGGGGGGGAAGTGGGCTATGGCTACACCTTC
TRBV5-4	16	-	few	TRBJ2-2	CASSLGPPGDTGELFF	TGTGCCAGCAGCTTGGGACCTCCGGGGGACACCGGGGAGCTGTTTTTT
TRBV2	15	TRBD2	-	TRBJ2-1	CASSVQRGTYNEQFF	TGTGCCAGCAGTGTCCAGCGGGGGACCTACAATGAGCAGTTCTTC
TRBV5-1	15	-	-	TRBJ1-5	CASRGTPNGREPQHF	TGCGCCAGCCGAGGCACCCCCAACGGGAGGGAACCCCAGCATTTT
TRBV25-1	15	-	-	TRBJ1-5	CASSDSGRGNQPQHF	TGTGCCAGCAGTGATTCTGGGAGAGGGAATCAGCCCCAGCATTTT
TRBV6-1	19	TRBD1	once	TRBJ1-5	CASSERMDRGQPGNQPQHF	TGTGCCAGCAGTGAAAGGATGGACAGGGGGCAACCTGGCAATCAGCCCCAGCATTTT
TRBV14	14	-	few	TRBJ2-4	CASSPRTQRDIQYF	TGTGCCAGCAGCCCTCGGACCCAGAGGGACATTCAGTACTTC
TRBV7-9	12	-	-	TRBJ1-1	CASSLTVGEAFF	TGTGCCAGCAGCTTAACAGTTGGTGAAGCTTTCTTT
TRBV7-9	15	-	-	TRBJ2-7	CASSLVFEGTYEQYF	TGTGCCAGCAGCTTAGTCTTTGAGGGAACCTACGAGCAGTACTTC
TRBV5-6	17	TRBD1	-	TRBJ1-2	CASSLGMTGTRVYGYTF	TGTGCCAGCAGCTTGGGCATGACAGGGACCCGTGTCTATGGCTACACCTTC